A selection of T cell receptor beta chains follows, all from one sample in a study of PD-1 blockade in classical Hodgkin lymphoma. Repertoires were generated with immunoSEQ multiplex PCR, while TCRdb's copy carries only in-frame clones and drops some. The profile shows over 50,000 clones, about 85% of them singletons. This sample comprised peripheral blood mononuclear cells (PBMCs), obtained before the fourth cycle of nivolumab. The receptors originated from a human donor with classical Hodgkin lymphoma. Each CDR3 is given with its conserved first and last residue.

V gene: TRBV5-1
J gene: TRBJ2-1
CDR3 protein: CASSFAGTGADEQFF

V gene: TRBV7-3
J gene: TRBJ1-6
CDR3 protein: CASSIGTPNSPLHF

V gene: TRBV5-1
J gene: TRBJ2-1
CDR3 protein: CASSFTGGSYNEQFF

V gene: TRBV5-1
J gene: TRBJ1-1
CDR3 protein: CASSTGNTEAFF

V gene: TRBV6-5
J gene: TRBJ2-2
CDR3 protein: CASRPDRGQTGELFF

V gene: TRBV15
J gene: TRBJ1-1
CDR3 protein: CATSRGEAGGWDEAFF

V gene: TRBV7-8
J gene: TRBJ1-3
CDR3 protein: CASSLGGGSAGNTIYF

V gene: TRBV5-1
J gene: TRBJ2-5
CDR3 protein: CASSIPGQVSQETQYF

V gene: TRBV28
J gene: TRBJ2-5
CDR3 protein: CASSLTGGGWFETQYF

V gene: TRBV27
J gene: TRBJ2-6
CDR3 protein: CASSLIGTGANVLTF

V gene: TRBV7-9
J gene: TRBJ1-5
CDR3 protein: CASSSQGNQPQHF

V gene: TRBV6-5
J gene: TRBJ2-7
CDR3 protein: CASSGLGLVREQYF

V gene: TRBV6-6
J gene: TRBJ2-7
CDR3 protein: CASKGQGDEQYF

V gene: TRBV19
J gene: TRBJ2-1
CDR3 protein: CASRSRGGLYNEQFF

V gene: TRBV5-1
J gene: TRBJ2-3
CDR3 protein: CASRWVAGGPDTQYF

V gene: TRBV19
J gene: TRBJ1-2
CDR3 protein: CASSIMTGRNGYTF

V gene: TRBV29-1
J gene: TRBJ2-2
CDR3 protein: CSVEYGGYTGELFF

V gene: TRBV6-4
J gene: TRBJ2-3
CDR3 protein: CASSPQATDTQYF

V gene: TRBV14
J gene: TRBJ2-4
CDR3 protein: CASSLQSIAKNIQYF

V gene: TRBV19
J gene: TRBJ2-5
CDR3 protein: CASSIDQETQYF

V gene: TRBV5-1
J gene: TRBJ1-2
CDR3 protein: CASSSSGGGQGYTF

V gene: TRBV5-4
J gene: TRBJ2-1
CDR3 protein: CASSLANEQFF

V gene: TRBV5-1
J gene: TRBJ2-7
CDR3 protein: CASSFGGSEQYF

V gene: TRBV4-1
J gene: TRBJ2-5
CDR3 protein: CASSQETDQETQYF

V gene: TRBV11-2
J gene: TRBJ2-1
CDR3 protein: CASSLTVEDEQFF

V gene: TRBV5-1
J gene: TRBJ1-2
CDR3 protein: CASTPDGSYGYTF

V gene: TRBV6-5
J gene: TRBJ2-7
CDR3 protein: CASSYFPTALYEQYF

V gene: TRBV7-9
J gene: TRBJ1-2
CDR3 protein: CASSLEQAPNGYTF

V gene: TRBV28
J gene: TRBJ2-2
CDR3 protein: CASRYSGGGTGELFF

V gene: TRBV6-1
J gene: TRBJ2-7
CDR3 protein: CASTEALGVNYEQYF

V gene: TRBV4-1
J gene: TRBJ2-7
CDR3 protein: CASSQRTGSSYEQYF

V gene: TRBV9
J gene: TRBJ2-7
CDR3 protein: CASSVGVSEQYF

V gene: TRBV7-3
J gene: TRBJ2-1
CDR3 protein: CASSSSSGGLGYEQFF

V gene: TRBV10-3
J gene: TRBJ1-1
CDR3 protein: CAITRQGGTEAFF

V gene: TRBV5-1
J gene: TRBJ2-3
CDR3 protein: CASSLLPLGGGADTQYF

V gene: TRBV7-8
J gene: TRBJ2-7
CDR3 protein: CASSLSRTGGVYEQYF